This TCR beta chain was identified during a study of glioma-infiltrating T cells after dendritic cell vaccination. Profiled with immunoSEQ multiplex PCR; TCRdb holds only in-frame clones, not every one. The profile shows around 96,000 clones, 79% of them singletons. Between the trimmed V and J ends, which lost 5 bases and 0 bases, there was a span of 16 bases. Germline V lookup: CDR1 SEHNR, CDR2 FQNEAQ (reference sequence). The CDR3 is made up of 17 amino acids. The sequences come from blood, collected before dendritic cell vaccination. This sequence was found in a human donor with glioblastoma. This rearrangement joins TRBV7-9 to TRBJ1-4; D gene uncertain. The CDR3 DNA is TGTGCCAGCAGCCCATCTCGCAGCGGGTCAACTAATGAAAAACTGTTTTTT. It yields the protein CASSPSRSGSTNEKLFF.